The text below deals with one TCR beta chain. This specimen belongs to a study of T cell responses to AZD1222 COVID-19 vaccine. Analyses pooled second doses at about 4 or about 12 weeks. TCRdb keeps only in-frame clones here, not all; method: immunoSEQ multiplex PCR. The sample shows 130,000 or so clones, 88% of them seen only once. This CDR3 spans 15 amino acids. Trimming took 1 base from V and 1 from J, leaving 7 bases between them. Looked up from germline, CDR1 is SGHTA and CDR2 is FQGTGA. The receptor's source is an adult who received the AZD1222 COVID-19 vaccine. Sequences were derived from peripheral blood, sampled 28 days after the second AZD1222 dose. V gene TRBV7-3 combines with J gene TRBJ2-2; D might be TRBD2 (6 bases). Written as DNA, the CDR3 is TGTGCCAGCAGCTTAAGGGGGGAGAACACCGGGGAGCTGTTTTTT. Translated: CASSLRGENTGELFF.